Here is one T cell receptor (beta chain) with its context. Its antigen is not identified. This sample stems from a study of shared clonotypes between healthy human individuals. Study-level results: Large depth notwithstanding, sorted-subset sequencing proved incomplete by rarefaction.

Naive CD4+ cells were CD45RA-selected; the remaining cells were memory. The length of the CDR3 is 12 residues. Trimming removed 4 bases from V and 6 bases from J, with 9 bases in between. The germline gives CDR1 SGHRS, CDR2 YFSETQ. Deep was the level at which the assay was run. Every subset had its genomic DNA shared out evenly among several immunoSEQ plates. Using immunoSEQ multiplex PCR, the repertoire was profiled, and TCRdb retains in-frame clones only, with some absent. The sample consists of some 2,000,000 clones, roughly 95% of them appearing once. J is TRBJ2-3 and V is TRBV5-1; D gene ambiguous. This sequence originates from a man aged 18 to 35 in good health. The material sequenced was naive CD4+ T cells sorted from blood. Indicated subset: CD45RA+ positively selected. CDR3 nucleotides: TGCGCCAGCAGCCGTTGGAGCGATACGCAGTATTTT. It specifies CASSRWSDTQYF.